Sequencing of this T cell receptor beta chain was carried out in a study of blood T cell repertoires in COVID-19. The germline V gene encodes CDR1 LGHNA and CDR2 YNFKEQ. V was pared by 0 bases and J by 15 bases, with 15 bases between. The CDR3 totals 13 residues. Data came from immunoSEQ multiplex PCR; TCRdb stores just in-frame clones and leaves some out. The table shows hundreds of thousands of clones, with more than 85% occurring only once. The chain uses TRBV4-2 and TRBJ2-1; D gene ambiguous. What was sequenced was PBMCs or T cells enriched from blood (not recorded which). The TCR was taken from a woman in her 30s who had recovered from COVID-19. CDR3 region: CASSQDERRPLFF. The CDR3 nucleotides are TGTGCCAGCAGCCAAGATGAAAGGAGACCCCTGTTCTTC.